A selection of T cell receptor beta chains follows, all from one sample in a study of blood T cell repertoires in COVID-19. The data were produced by immunoSEQ multiplex PCR, yet TCRdb's version contains in-frame clones alone and is incomplete. The data hold roughly 100,000 clones, with about four fifths observed a single time. Sequencing was performed on peripheral blood. The origin of the receptors is a woman in her 70s with acute or convalescent COVID-19. The CDR3 runs from the conserved cysteine through the conserved F or W.

>TRBJ2-1|19|TRBV14
CASSQQSVGRGGRYNEQFF
>TRBJ1-3|18|TRBV5-6
CASSLVQGRHSSGNTIYF
>TRBJ2-5|11|TRBV6-5
CASKGTSGEYF
>TRBJ2-1|12|TRBV29-1
CSAGPQGAVQFF
>TRBJ2-3|15|TRBV28
CASTETSGYTDTQYF
>TRBJ2-7|11|TRBV29-1
CSGFQEGEQYF
>TRBJ1-2|12|TRBV29-1
CSFEGLGYGYTF
>TRBJ1-2|12|TRBV20-1
CSASLGGNGYTF
>TRBJ2-1|15|TRBV7-2
CASSLTSGGNNEQFF
>TRBJ1-5|16|TRBV6-1
CASSEPVGGPNQPQHF
>TRBJ1-1|13|TRBV3-1/TRBV3-2
CASSQVSRTEAFF